This T cell receptor beta chain stems from a study of T cell responses to AZD1222 COVID-19 vaccine. Sequencing was performed with immunoSEQ multiplex PCR; in TCRdb, only in-frame clones are kept and a portion is missing. The repertoire holds about 150,000 clones, with around 92% as singletons. This CDR3 spans 14 amino acids. The ends were cut back, 6 bases at V and 1 base at J, with 7 bases in the middle. The germline CDR1 and CDR2 sequences are MNHEY and SVGEGT. The clonotype was recovered from an adult in good health. V gene TRBV6-2 or TRBV6-3 combines with J gene TRBJ2-6; the D gene is possibly TRBD2 (6 bases). The sample consisted of peripheral blood, taken on day 0 of AZD1222 vaccination. The chain's CDR3 is CASSGTSGANVLTF. CDR3 sequence (DNA): TGTGCCAGCAGCGGGACTTCTGGGGCCAACGTCCTGACTTTC.